This T cell receptor beta chain came from a study of response to subunit inactivated influenza vaccine. Study-level results: Each seasonal influenza vaccination recruits few new T cells, the authors suggested.

Concerning this clonotype: Its antigen is unknown.

Looked up from germline, CDR1 is MNHEY and CDR2 is SVGEGT. V lost 2 bases and J 0 bases, leaving 19 bases between the germline ends. The CDR3 has 19 amino acids. TCRdb redid the calling of the RT-PCR reads with MiXCR, one entry per CDR3 protein. The table shows approximately 570,000 distinct CDR3 sequences, with less than 10% occurring only once. This chain uses TRBV6-2 or TRBV6-3 with TRBJ2-2, with D possibly TRBD2 on 7 matching bases. Specimen: PBMCs from blood, collected less than 30 months after vaccination. The source is a man aged 45 to 75 who received an inactivated influenza vaccine. This CDR3 reads CASSYPTRGLTANTGELFF. CDR3 coding DNA: TGTGCCAGCAGTTACCCCACGCGGGGGCTAACCGCGAACACCGGGGAGCTGTTTTTT.